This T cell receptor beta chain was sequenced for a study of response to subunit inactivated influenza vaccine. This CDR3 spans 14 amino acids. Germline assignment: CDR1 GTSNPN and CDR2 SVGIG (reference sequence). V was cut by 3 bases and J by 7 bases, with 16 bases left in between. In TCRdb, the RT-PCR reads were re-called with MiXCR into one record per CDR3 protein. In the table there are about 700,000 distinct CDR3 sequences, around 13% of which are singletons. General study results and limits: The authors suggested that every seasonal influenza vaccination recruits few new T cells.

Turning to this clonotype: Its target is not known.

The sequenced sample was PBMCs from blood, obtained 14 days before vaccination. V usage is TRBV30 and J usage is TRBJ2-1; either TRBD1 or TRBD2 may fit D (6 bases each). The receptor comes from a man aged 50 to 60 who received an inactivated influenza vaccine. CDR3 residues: CAWRWGAGGNEQFF. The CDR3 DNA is TGTGCCTGGAGGTGGGGGGCTGGGGGGAATGAGCAGTTCTTC.